This T cell receptor beta chain was obtained from a study of T cell changes during pregnancy in multiple sclerosis. CDR1 is SNHLY, CDR2 FYNNEI, per germline. This CDR3 region has 19 residues. V lost 3 bases to trimming and J lost 6 bases; unmatched junction nucleotides: 21. Here immunoSEQ multiplex PCR was the method, and the copy in TCRdb shows in-frame clones only, minus some. The repertoire holds roughly 25,000 clones, with roughly nine tenths as singletons. The clonotype was recovered from a female donor with multiple sclerosis, enrolled in a pregnancy study. This chain joins TRBV2 and TRBJ2-5, with 8 bases that match TRBD2. The material sequenced was CD8+ T cells from peripheral blood mononuclear cells, taken in the second trimester of pregnancy. For the CDR3, the DNA is TGTGCCAGCAGTGAGCCGGGGGGGCGGGCCTTACTCTCTTCTAAGACCCAGTACTTC. Protein product: CASSEPGGRALLSSKTQYF.